The sequence of this T cell receptor (beta chain) was determined in a study of cytomegalovirus exposure and HLA in healthy donors. Concerning this clone itself: Its target is not known.

Overall study results and limits: Analysis performed later showed TCR beta chains linked to HLA being more clonally expanded than equally common others. Certain sequence variants were highly shared and formed a cluster, and this cluster was likely a sequencing artifact.

Nominal health characterized the donors when sampled, though unrecorded immune exposures were likely. Trimming took 7 bases from V and 0 from J, leaving 7 bases between them. CDR1 and CDR2 (germline): SQVTM, ANQGSEA. The CDR3 spans 12 residues. Primers included in the PCR were 60 Vbeta and 13 Jbeta primers. Original processing methods: The authors later counted about 80 million unique TCR beta chains, some 10 million of them shared. Sequencing used immunoSEQ multiplex PCR; TCRdb keeps in-frame clones, though not all of them. V, J and clone size are taken as reported in that table, and D and trimming were inferred from the DNA itself. The sample includes fewer than 95,000 clones, about 84% of them seen just once.

Sequencing input: PBMCs. This rearrangement joins TRBV29-1 to TRBJ1-5, with D unclear. This TCR was sampled from a man between 18 and 35 years old in good health and CMV-seronegative. The CDR3 region is CSAPVSNQPQHF. The CDR3 DNA reads TGCAGCGCCCCAGTTAGCAATCAGCCCCAGCATTTT.